The T cell receptor beta chain under discussion was sequenced for a study of blood T cell repertoires in COVID-19. CDR1 and CDR2 (germline): SGHDT, YYEEEE. This CDR3 has 13 amino acids. The V end was cut by 4 bases, the J end by 3 bases, with 8 bases between. Some clones are missing from TCRdb's copy, which holds only in-frame ones; the method was immunoSEQ multiplex PCR. The sample includes approximately 280,000 clones, just under 90% of them seen just once. The receptor's source is a woman aged 60-75 years who had recovered from COVID-19. Sequenced: PBMCs or T cells enriched from blood (not recorded which). The rearrangement uses TRBV5-6 and TRBJ2-1; a weak D match, TRBD2 (6 bases). The chain's CDR3 is CASSQDYYNEQFF. DNA for the CDR3: TGTGCCAGCAGCCAGGACTACTACAATGAGCAGTTCTTC.